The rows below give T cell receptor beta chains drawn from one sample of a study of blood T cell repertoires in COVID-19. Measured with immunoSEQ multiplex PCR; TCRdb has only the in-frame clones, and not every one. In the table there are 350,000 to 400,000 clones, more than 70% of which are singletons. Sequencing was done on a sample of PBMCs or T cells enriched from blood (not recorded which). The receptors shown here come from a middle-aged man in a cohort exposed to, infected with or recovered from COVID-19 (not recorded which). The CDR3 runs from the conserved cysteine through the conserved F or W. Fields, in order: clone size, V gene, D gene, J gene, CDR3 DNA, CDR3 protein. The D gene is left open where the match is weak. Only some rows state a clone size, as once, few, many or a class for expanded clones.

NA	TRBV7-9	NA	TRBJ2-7	TGTGCCAGCAGCCCCAATTCAGGGAGGTTCGGCTACGAGCAGTACTTC	CASSPNSGRFGYEQYF
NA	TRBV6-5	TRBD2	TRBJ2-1	TGTGCCAGCAGTTACCGCCTAGCGGGCTACAATGAGCAGTTCTTC	CASSYRLAGYNEQFF
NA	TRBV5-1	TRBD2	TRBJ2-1	TGCGCCAGCAGCGGGACTAGCGGGCCCAATGAGCAGTTCTTC	CASSGTSGPNEQFF
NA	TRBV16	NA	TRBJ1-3	TGTGCCAGCAGCCAATCGCGGGGGTCTACTGGAAACACCATATATTTT	CASSQSRGSTGNTIYF
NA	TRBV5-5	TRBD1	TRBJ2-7	TGTGCCAGCAGCTTAGGGGACAGGGGACACGAGCAGTACTTC	CASSLGDRGHEQYF
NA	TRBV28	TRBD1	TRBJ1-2	TGTGCCAGCACCCCCCCCGGGACAGGGGGCTTTGGCTACACCTTC	CASTPPGTGGFGYTF
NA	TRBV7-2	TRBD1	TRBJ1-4	TGTGCCAGCAGCTCAAGACGGCAGGGGGTGGGAGAAAAACTGTTTTTT	CASSSRRQGVGEKLFF
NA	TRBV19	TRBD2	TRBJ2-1	TGTGCCAGTAAGTTGGGTACTAGCGGAAGCTCCTACAATGAGCAGTTCTTC	CASKLGTSGSSYNEQFF
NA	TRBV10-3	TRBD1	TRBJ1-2	TGTGCCATCAGTGACTCGGGACAGGGGGCGCGGGGCTACACCTTC	CAISDSGQGARGYTF
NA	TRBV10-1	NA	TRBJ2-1	TGCGCCAGCATAGGGGACTTAGGGGGGGGAGATGAGCAGTTCTTC	CASIGDLGGGDEQFF
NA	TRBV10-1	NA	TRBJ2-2	TGCGCCAGCAGTGCAACAGGGCCCGGGGAGCTGTTTTTT	CASSATGPGELFF
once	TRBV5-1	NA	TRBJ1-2	TGCGCCAGCAGCTTGGTCGGCTTAGGAGATGGCTACACCTTC	CASSLVGLGDGYTF
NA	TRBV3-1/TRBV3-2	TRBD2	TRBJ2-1	TGTGCCAGCAGAGGAAGACTAGCTTCCTACAATGAGCAGTTCTTC	CASRGRLASYNEQFF
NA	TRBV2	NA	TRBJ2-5	TGTGCCAGCGGGATAAGGAGGCGTCAAGAGACCCAGTACTTC	CASGIRRRQETQYF
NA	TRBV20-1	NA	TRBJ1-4	TGCAGTGCTACTGACAGGAGGGTAGGCGAAAAACTGTTTTTT	CSATDRRVGEKLFF
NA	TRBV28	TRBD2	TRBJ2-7	TGTGCCAGCACCCAACTAGCGCGTGTATACGAGCAGTACTTC	CASTQLARVYEQYF
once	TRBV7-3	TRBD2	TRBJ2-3	TGTGCCAGCAGCTTAGGGGCGGGAGAGGGGAGCACAGATACGCAGTATTTT	CASSLGAGEGSTDTQYF
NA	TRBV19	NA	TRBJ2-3	TGTGCCAGTAGTGGCCACCAACACACAGATACGCAGTATTTT	CASSGHQHTDTQYF
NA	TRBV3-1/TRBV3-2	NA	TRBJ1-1	TGTGCCAGCAGCCGATCAGAGAACACTGAAGCTTTCTTT	CASSRSENTEAFF
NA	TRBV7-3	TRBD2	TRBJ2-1	TGTGCCAGCAGCTCGAGTAGCGGGAATGAGCAGTTCTTC	CASSSSSGNEQFF
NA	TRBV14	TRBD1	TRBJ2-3	TGTGCCAGCAGCCGAGGACAGGGGTGGACAGATACGCAGTATTTT	CASSRGQGWTDTQYF
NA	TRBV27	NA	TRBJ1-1	TGTGCCAGCAGTCTACTAGCCCCTACGAACACTGAAGCTTTCTTT	CASSLLAPTNTEAFF
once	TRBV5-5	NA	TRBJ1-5	TGTGCCAGCAGCCCTGGAGGCAGTCAGAATCAGCCCCAGCATTTT	CASSPGGSQNQPQHF
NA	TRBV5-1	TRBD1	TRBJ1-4	TGCGCCAGCAGCTTGGGTGGCAGGGGGTTTGATGAAAAACTGTTTTTT	CASSLGGRGFDEKLFF
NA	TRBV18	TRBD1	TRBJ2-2	TGTGCCAGCTCACAGGACAGGGGGCGCGGGGAGCTGTTTTTT	CASSQDRGRGELFF
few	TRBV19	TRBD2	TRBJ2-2	TGTGCCAGTAGTAAGACTAGCGGGAGGCTTAGGGCCGGGGAGCTGTTTTTT	CASSKTSGRLRAGELFF
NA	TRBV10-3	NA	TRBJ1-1	TGTGCCATCCGTGAAACCTCACAGGGTGGGACTGAAGCTTTCTTT	CAIRETSQGGTEAFF
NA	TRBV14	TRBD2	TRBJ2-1	TGTGCCAGCAGCCAATTCCGCGGGAGGGCCGGGGAGCAGTTCTTC	CASSQFRGRAGEQFF
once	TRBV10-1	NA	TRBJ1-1	TGCGCCAGCAAATTTACAGGGAGTTGGACGCCTGAAGCTTTCTTT	CASKFTGSWTPEAFF
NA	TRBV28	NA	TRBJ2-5	TGTGCCAGCAGTTTAGGCCAGGGCCAGTACTTC	CASSLGQGQYF
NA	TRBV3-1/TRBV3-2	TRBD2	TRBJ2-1	TGTGCCAGCAGCCCCCGGACCCTAGCGGGAGGGCCTGAGCAGTTCTTC	CASSPRTLAGGPEQFF
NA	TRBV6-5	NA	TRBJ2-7	TGTGCCAGCAGGGATGGTAGCGGAGGCTCCTACGAGCAGTACTTC	CASRDGSGGSYEQYF
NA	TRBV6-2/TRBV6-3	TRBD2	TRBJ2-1	TGTGCCAGCAGTTACGGGACTAGCGGGAGTGGTCGGGAGCAGTTCTTC	CASSYGTSGSGREQFF
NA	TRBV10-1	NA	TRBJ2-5	TGCGCCAGCAGTGATGGACAGACAGCCCAAGAGACCCAGTACTTC	CASSDGQTAQETQYF
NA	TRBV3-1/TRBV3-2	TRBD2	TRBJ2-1	TGTGCCAGCAGCCAAGAGGGACTAGCGGGGACCTACAATGAGCAGTTCTTC	CASSQEGLAGTYNEQFF
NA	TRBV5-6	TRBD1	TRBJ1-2	TGTGCCAGCAGCTTGGAACAGGGGTTTGGCTACACCTTC	CASSLEQGFGYTF
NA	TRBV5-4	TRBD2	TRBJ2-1	TGTGCCAGCAGCTTAGGACTAGCGGGCAGGGATGAGCAGTTCTTC	CASSLGLAGRDEQFF
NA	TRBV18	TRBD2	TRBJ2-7	TGTGCCAGCTCACCAGGGACTAGCGGGACCTACGAGCAGTACTTC	CASSPGTSGTYEQYF
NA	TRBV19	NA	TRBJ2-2	TGTGCCAGTATCTCGAGGAGCACCGGGGAGCTGTTTTTT	CASISRSTGELFF
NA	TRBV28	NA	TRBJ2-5	TGTGCCAGCAGAACGGAAGAGACCCAGTACTTC	CASRTEETQYF
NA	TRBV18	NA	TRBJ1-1	TGTGCCAGCTCACCGAGACAGAACACTGAAGCTTTCTTT	CASSPRQNTEAFF
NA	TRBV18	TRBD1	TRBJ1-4	TGTGCCAGCTCACCAAGACAGGGGACTAATGAAAAACTGTTTTTT	CASSPRQGTNEKLFF
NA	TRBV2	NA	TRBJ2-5	TGTGCCAGCAGTGAAACGGAACCAGGGACCCAGTACTTC	CASSETEPGTQYF
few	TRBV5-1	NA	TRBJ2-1	TGCGCCAGCAGCCAGCGGGCATACAATGAGCAGTTCTTC	CASSQRAYNEQFF